The 20 T cell receptor beta chains listed next were all sequenced from one sample in a study of shared clonotypes between healthy human individuals. Profiled with immunoSEQ multiplex PCR; TCRdb holds only in-frame clones, not every one. The repertoire has approximately 1,500,000 clones, 95% to 97% of them found once; the top ten carry 0.95% to 1.5%. Sequencing input: naive CD4+ T cells sorted from blood. Subset reported: CD45RA+ positively selected. The receptors originated from a man aged 25-40 years in good health.

The rearrangement uses TRBV7-2 and TRBJ2-2; a possible D gene is TRBD2 (6 bases). The V and J ends lost 5 bases and 3 bases respectively, with 13 bases between them. The germline gives CDR1 SGHTA, CDR2 FQGNSA. This CDR3 comprises 15 residues. The DNA for the CDR3 is TGTGCCAGCAGCCCCATGGGGGGACACACCGGGGAGCTGTTTTTT. It specifies CASSPMGGHTGELFF.

The chain is built from TRBV4-1 and TRBJ2-7; 16 bases match TRBD2. Germline CDR1 MGHRA, CDR2 YSYEKL. With V trimmed by 2 bases and J by 2 bases, 6 bases remained unmatched. The CDR3 is made up of 18 amino acids. The CDR3 loop is CASSQQPGLAGGPYEQYF. For the CDR3, the DNA is TGCGCCAGCAGCCAACAACCGGGACTAGCGGGAGGGCCCTACGAGCAGTACTTC.

The chain employs TRBV5-4 and TRBJ2-2, with D possibly being TRBD1 or TRBD2 (7 bases each). This CDR3 contains 19 residues. CDR1 and CDR2 (germline): SGHNT, YYREEE (reference sequence). Trimming removed 1 base from V and 4 bases from J, with 23 bases in between. CDR3: CASSLSPRQGGGPTGELFF. The CDR3 nucleotides read TGTGCCAGCAGCTTGTCCCCACGCCAGGGGGGAGGGCCCACCGGGGAGCTGTTTTTT.

About this clone itself: Other DNA sequences in the sample encode the same CDR3. This sequence joins TRBV2 and TRBJ1-2, with TRBD1 matching 9 bases. V lost 6 bases, J lost 4 bases, and 3 bases stayed unmatched. Germline V gives CDR1 SNHLY, CDR2 FYNNEI. The CDR3 has 13 amino acids. The CDR3 reads CASRGQGAYGYTF. DNA for the CDR3: TGTGCCAGCAGGGGACAGGGAGCCTATGGCTACACCTTC. Together with reference TRBV2 and TRBJ1-2, the CDR3 gives the full variable domain: EPEVTQTPSHQVTQMGQEVILRCVPISNHLYFYWYRQILGQKVEFLVSFYNNEISEKSEIFDDQFSVERPDGSNFTLKIRSTKLEDSAMYFCASRGQGAYGYTFGSGTRLTVV.

This chain connects TRBV7-9 to TRBJ1-5; D is uncertain. Germline values: CDR1 SEHNR, CDR2 FQNEAQ (reference sequence). This CDR3 contains 14 residues. V was pared by 5 bases and J by 6 bases, with 14 bases between. The CDR3 bases are TGTGCCAGCAGCCCCCTCGATGGGTCTCAGCCCCAGCATTTT. Its protein product is CASSPLDGSQPQHF.

This sequence joins TRBV7-7 and TRBJ2-7, with TRBD1 matching 8 bases. CDR3 size: 14 residues. With 3 bases clipped from V and 6 bases from J, the junction kept 7 bases outside the gene matches. CDR1 is SSHAT and CDR2 is FNYEAQ in the germline V gene (reference sequence). The CDR3 loop reads CASSLKAGGFEQYF. For the CDR3, the DNA is TGTGCCAGCAGCTTGAAGGCAGGGGGCTTCGAGCAGTACTTC.

This sequence joins TRBV10-3 and TRBJ1-3; D unresolved. The CDR3 covers 13 residues. V was trimmed by 7 bases and J by 4 bases, leaving 11 bases between them. CDR1 and CDR2 (germline): ENHRY, SYGVKD. The CDR3 loop reads CAINPGRGNTIYF. The DNA of the CDR3 is TGTGCCATCAATCCGGGGAGAGGAAACACCATATATTTT.

The chain employs TRBV5-4 and TRBJ1-1; D may be TRBD1 (5 bases). Germline CDR1 SGHNT, CDR2 YYREEE (reference sequence). The CDR3 is made up of 16 amino acids. V gave up 4 bases and J gave up 2 bases, with 18 bases separating them. CDR3 protein: CASSPYGAGRNTEAFF. CDR3 nucleotide sequence: TGTGCCAGCAGCCCCTACGGGGCAGGGAGAAACACTGAAGCTTTCTTT.

The chain uses TRBV18 and TRBJ2-7, with 7 bases that match TRBD1. Germline CDR1 is KGHSH and CDR2 is LQKENI. This CDR3 has 13 residues. V gave up 7 bases and J gave up 2 bases; unmatched junction bases: 5. CDR3 residues: CASFDGQAYEQYF. CDR3 nucleotides: TGTGCCAGCTTCGACGGACAGGCCTACGAGCAGTACTTC.

As concerns this clone: The sample contains more than one DNA sequence encoding this CDR3. The chain combines TRBV5-1 with TRBJ2-3, with TRBD2 identical over 13 bases. The CDR3 has 16 residues. With V trimmed by 3 bases and J by 4 bases, 5 bases remained unmatched. Germline CDR1 and CDR2: SGHRS and YFSETQ. The CDR3 DNA follows: TGCGCCAGCAGCTCTGGACTAGCGGGAGTTTCAGATACGCAGTATTTT. The encoded protein is CASSSGLAGVSDTQYF.

This chain connects TRBV28 to TRBJ2-3; TRBD2 aligns across 7 bases. The V segment lost 3 bases and the J segment 5 bases; nucleotides outside the gene matches: 8. Germline CDR1 reads MDHEN; CDR2 reads SYDVKM. The CDR3 has 15 residues. CDR3 nucleotides: TGTGCCAGCAGTTTGGCGGGGGTCGCTGTAGATACGCAGTATTTT. Protein: CASSLAGVAVDTQYF. Together with reference TRBV28 and TRBJ2-3, the CDR3 gives the full variable domain: DVKVTQSSRYLVKRTGEKVFLECVQDMDHENMFWYRQDPGLGLRLIYFSYDVKMKEKGDIPEGYSVSREKKERFSLILESASTNQTSMYLCASSLAGVAVDTQYFGPGTRLTVL.

The chain uses TRBV4-3 and TRBJ2-7, with 9 bases matching TRBD2. Trimming took 1 base from V and 6 from J; bases not matched to a gene: 4. In germline, CDR1 is LGHNA, CDR2 YSLEER. The CDR3 runs to 14 residues. CDR3 loop: CASSQGNSGSEQYF. Here the CDR3 DNA reads TGCGCCAGCAGCCAAGGTAATAGCGGGAGCGAGCAGTACTTC.

The J gene is TRBJ2-7, the V gene TRBV9, with 9 nucleotides matching TRBD1. This CDR3 has 15 amino acids. CDR1 is SGDLS and CDR2 is YYNGEE in the germline V gene. The V gene end was trimmed by 4 bases and the J gene end by 6 bases; junction bases not matched to a gene: 11. CDR3 sequence reads: CASSTRGDRVGEQYF. As DNA, the CDR3 is TGTGCCAGCAGCACCCGAGGGGACAGGGTTGGCGAGCAGTACTTC.

This chain connects TRBV5-1 to TRBJ1-4; 10 bases are shared with TRBD1. The germline V gene encodes CDR1 SGHRS and CDR2 YFSETQ. Trimming took 4 bases from V and 0 from J; bases not matched to a gene: 9. The length of the CDR3 is 18 residues. CDR3 sequence reads: CASSPRDRGRATNEKLFF. The CDR3 DNA reads TGCGCCAGCAGCCCCCGGGACAGGGGACGTGCAACTAATGAAAAACTGTTTTTT. Full variable domain (rest looked up from reference TRBV5-1 and TRBJ1-4): KAGVTQTPRYLIKTRGQQVTLSCSPISGHRSVSWYQQTPGQGLQFLFEYFSETQRNKGNFPGRFSGRQFSNSRSEMNVSTLELGDSALYLCASSPRDRGRATNEKLFFGSGTQLSVL.

This chain joins TRBV27 and TRBJ2-1, with TRBD1 matching 8 bases. The V gene's germline CDR1 is MNHEY and CDR2 SMNVEV (reference sequence). The junction had 3 bases not matched to a gene; V was cut back by 1 base and J by 4 bases. This CDR3 region has 15 residues. CDR3 bases: TGTGCCAGCAGTTTATGGGGGACAGGATACAATGAGCAGTTCTTC. It specifies CASSLWGTGYNEQFF.

For this clone: This specimen includes other DNA sequences encoding the same CDR3. The chain is built from TRBV5-1 and TRBJ2-7; 11 bases map to TRBD1. Germline CDR1 and CDR2: SGHRS and YFSETQ. V was pared by 4 bases and J by 3 bases, with 3 bases of the junction left unmatched. The CDR3 is made up of 14 amino acids. The CDR3 sequence: CASSPGTGGYEQYF. In DNA form, the CDR3 reads TGCGCCAGCAGCCCGGGGACAGGGGGCTACGAGCAGTACTTC.

The J gene is TRBJ2-7, the V gene TRBV27, with unresolved D. This CDR3 contains 12 residues. CDR1 and CDR2 from the germline V gene are MNHEY and SMNVEV (reference sequence). V was clipped by 8 bases and J by 6 bases, with 14 bases between them. CDR3 nucleotides: TGTGCCAGCCCCTTCATGCGACCCGAGCAGTACTTC. Its translation: CASPFMRPEQYF.

V gene TRBV14 combines with J gene TRBJ2-1, with D unresolved. CDR3 size: 15 residues. Germline CDR1 reads SGHDN; CDR2 reads FVKESK. V was trimmed by 4 bases and J by 8 bases, leaving 18 bases between them. This CDR3 reads CASSPLWGSNDEQFF. The DNA of the CDR3 is TGTGCCAGCAGCCCTCTTTGGGGTAGTAACGATGAGCAGTTCTTC.

On this clone itself: The sample has other DNA sequences that encode this CDR3 too. The rearrangement joins TRBV18 to TRBJ2-2, with D unclear. This CDR3 is built from 14 residues. The V end lost 3 bases, the J end lost 1 base, and 6 bases lay between the germline ends. Germline V CDR1 and CDR2: KGHSH, LQKENI. This chain's CDR3 is CASSPLGNTGELFF. The DNA for the CDR3 is TGTGCCAGCTCACCGCTGGGGAACACCGGGGAGCTGTTTTTT.

The chain joins TRBV2 to TRBJ2-7, with 7 positions matching TRBD1. V was pared by 1 base and J by 6 bases, with 3 bases of the junction left unmatched. This CDR3 comprises 13 residues. CDR1 and CDR2 (germline): SNHLY, FYNNEI. The CDR3 loop is CASSEEAGGEQYF. The CDR3 coding sequence is TGTGCCAGCAGTGAAGAGGCAGGGGGCGAGCAGTACTTC.